These 7 T cell receptor beta chains originate from one sample sequenced in a study of human T cells and chemical hapten exposure. Time point described: patch test 1, 2 weeks after DPC sensitization. As to treatment: therapeutic diphenylcyclopropenone sensitization with weekly scalp DPC. Using its own MiXCR run on the RACE reads, TCRdb lists one record per CDR3 protein. The sample yields some 94,000 distinct CDR3 sequences, roughly 12% seen once. The material was whole blood, obtained in connection with sensitization to the hapten diphenylcyclopropenone (DPC). The receptors derive from a woman aged 35 to 49 with alopecia areata. Some clones in this sample may be carry-over from other donors' samples.

This clonotype was counted many times. The rearrangement joins TRBV4-1 to TRBJ2-1; 11 bases fit TRBD2. The V and J ends lost 3 bases and 3 bases, in that order; junction bases with no gene match: 4. Germline CDR1 MGHRA, CDR2 YSYEKL. This CDR3 is 16 amino acids long. CDR3 coding DNA: TGCGCCAGCAGCCAGGGGACTAGCGGTGTCTACAATGAGCAGTTCTTC. This sequence encodes CASSQGTSGVYNEQFF.

With regard to this clonotype: A much more abundant neighbour one base away suggests this may be a read error. The chain employs TRBV7-9 and TRBJ1-5; no reliable D call. There are 12 residues in the CDR3. CDR1 and CDR2 from the germline V gene are SEHNR and FQNEAQ (reference sequence). V lost 5 bases and J lost 4, with 6 bases in between. The CDR3 here is CASSTQNQPQHF. Here the CDR3 DNA reads TGTGCCAGCAGCACTCAAAATCAGCCCCAGCATTTT.

This clonotype was counted at least ten times. In nucleotides, the CDR3 is TGTGCCAGCAGTTCCCCTACAGGGGGCCATAACTATGGCTACACCTTC. It yields the protein CASSSPTGGHNYGYTF. The V and J genes are TRBV6-5 and TRBJ1-2; 9 nucleotides agree with TRBD1. The CDR3 loop spans 16 amino acids. CDR1 is MNHEY, CDR2 SVGAGI, per germline. V lost 4 bases and J lost 1; bases outside the gene matches: 7.

This chain uses TRBV21-1 with TRBJ1-6. TRBV21-1 is an annotated pseudogene. CDR3 size: 13 residues. The CDR3 nucleotides are TGTGCCAGCAGGTCACGGCTTGGTTCACCCCTCCACTTT. Amino acids: CASRSRLGSPLHF.

The V call is TRBV12-3 or TRBV12-4, the J call TRBJ2-7, with TRBD2 as a possible D gene (6 bases). CDR3 length equals 14 residues. V was shortened by 8 bases and J by 6 bases, with 20 bases between the two germline ends. CDR3 loop: CASGRGAGFGEQYF. The CDR3 nucleotides read TGTGCCAGCGGTAGAGGGGCGGGATTCGGCGAGCAGTACTTC.

The table lists this clonotype with a few counts. The rearrangement uses TRBV30 and TRBJ1-2; 7 bases align to TRBD1. CDR1 is GTSNPN, CDR2 SVGIG, per germline (reference sequence). V was clipped by 3 bases and J by 2 bases; unmatched bases: 6. The CDR3 runs to 14 residues. CDR3 coding DNA: TGTGCCTGGAGGTCGGGACAGTCAAACTATGGCTACACCTTC. Translating gives CAWRSGQSNYGYTF. The full variable domain, in which reference TRBV30 and TRBJ1-2 provide the parts outside the CDR3, is SQTIHQWPATLVQPVGSPLSLECTVEGTSNPNLYWYRQAAGRGLQLLFYSVGIGQISSEVPQNLSASRPQDRQFILSSKKLLLSDSGFYLCAWRSGQSNYGYTFGSGTRLTVV.

The sample holds many counts of this clonotype. This chain connects TRBV6-2 or TRBV6-3 to TRBJ1-1; D ambiguous. Trimming cost V 4 bases and J 2 bases, with 11 bases left between them. Germline values: CDR1 MNHEY, CDR2 SVGEGT. CDR3 length: 14 amino acids. The CDR3 nucleotides read TGTGCCAGCAGTTCTCAGCCCTCCAACACTGAAGCTTTCTTT. Encoded protein: CASSSQPSNTEAFF.